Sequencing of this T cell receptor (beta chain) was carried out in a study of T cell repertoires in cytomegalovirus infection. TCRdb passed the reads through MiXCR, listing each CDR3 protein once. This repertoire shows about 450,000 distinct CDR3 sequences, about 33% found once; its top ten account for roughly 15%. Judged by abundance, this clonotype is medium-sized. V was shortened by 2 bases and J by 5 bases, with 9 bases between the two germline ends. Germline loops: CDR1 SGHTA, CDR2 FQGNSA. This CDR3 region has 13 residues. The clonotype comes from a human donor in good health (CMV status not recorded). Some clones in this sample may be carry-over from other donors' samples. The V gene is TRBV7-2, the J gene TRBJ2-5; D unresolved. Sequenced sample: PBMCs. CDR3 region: CASSLTPQETQYF. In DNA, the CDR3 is TGTGCCAGCAGCTTAACCCCCCAGGAGACCCAGTACTTC.